This T cell receptor (beta chain) was recorded in a study of blood T cell repertoires in COVID-19. Study overall: PBMCs, B-cell-depleted T cells, or T cells were the source of the cDNA or gDNA that made up the material.

This clone has more than one count but fewer than ten. The germline V gene encodes CDR1 MDHEN and CDR2 SYDVKM. The CDR3 extends over 15 amino acids. V was clipped by 4 bases and J by 6 bases; unmatched bases: 6. Original analysis: Reference gene primer amplification gave estimated nucleated cell counts. Generated by immunoSEQ multiplex PCR, the TCRdb table keeps only in-frame clones and is missing some. The V and J calls and clone size come from that table; D and trimming were worked out from the DNA. Among more than 60,000 clones listed, around nine tenths were seen once. Sequencing used peripheral blood. J is TRBJ1-6 and V is TRBV28; 7 bases line up with TRBD1. The source is an elderly woman with active or convalescent COVID-19. The CDR3 loop is CASSSWGTANSPLHF. CDR3 DNA sequence: TGTGCCAGCAGTTCATGGGGGACAGCTAATTCACCCCTCCACTTT.